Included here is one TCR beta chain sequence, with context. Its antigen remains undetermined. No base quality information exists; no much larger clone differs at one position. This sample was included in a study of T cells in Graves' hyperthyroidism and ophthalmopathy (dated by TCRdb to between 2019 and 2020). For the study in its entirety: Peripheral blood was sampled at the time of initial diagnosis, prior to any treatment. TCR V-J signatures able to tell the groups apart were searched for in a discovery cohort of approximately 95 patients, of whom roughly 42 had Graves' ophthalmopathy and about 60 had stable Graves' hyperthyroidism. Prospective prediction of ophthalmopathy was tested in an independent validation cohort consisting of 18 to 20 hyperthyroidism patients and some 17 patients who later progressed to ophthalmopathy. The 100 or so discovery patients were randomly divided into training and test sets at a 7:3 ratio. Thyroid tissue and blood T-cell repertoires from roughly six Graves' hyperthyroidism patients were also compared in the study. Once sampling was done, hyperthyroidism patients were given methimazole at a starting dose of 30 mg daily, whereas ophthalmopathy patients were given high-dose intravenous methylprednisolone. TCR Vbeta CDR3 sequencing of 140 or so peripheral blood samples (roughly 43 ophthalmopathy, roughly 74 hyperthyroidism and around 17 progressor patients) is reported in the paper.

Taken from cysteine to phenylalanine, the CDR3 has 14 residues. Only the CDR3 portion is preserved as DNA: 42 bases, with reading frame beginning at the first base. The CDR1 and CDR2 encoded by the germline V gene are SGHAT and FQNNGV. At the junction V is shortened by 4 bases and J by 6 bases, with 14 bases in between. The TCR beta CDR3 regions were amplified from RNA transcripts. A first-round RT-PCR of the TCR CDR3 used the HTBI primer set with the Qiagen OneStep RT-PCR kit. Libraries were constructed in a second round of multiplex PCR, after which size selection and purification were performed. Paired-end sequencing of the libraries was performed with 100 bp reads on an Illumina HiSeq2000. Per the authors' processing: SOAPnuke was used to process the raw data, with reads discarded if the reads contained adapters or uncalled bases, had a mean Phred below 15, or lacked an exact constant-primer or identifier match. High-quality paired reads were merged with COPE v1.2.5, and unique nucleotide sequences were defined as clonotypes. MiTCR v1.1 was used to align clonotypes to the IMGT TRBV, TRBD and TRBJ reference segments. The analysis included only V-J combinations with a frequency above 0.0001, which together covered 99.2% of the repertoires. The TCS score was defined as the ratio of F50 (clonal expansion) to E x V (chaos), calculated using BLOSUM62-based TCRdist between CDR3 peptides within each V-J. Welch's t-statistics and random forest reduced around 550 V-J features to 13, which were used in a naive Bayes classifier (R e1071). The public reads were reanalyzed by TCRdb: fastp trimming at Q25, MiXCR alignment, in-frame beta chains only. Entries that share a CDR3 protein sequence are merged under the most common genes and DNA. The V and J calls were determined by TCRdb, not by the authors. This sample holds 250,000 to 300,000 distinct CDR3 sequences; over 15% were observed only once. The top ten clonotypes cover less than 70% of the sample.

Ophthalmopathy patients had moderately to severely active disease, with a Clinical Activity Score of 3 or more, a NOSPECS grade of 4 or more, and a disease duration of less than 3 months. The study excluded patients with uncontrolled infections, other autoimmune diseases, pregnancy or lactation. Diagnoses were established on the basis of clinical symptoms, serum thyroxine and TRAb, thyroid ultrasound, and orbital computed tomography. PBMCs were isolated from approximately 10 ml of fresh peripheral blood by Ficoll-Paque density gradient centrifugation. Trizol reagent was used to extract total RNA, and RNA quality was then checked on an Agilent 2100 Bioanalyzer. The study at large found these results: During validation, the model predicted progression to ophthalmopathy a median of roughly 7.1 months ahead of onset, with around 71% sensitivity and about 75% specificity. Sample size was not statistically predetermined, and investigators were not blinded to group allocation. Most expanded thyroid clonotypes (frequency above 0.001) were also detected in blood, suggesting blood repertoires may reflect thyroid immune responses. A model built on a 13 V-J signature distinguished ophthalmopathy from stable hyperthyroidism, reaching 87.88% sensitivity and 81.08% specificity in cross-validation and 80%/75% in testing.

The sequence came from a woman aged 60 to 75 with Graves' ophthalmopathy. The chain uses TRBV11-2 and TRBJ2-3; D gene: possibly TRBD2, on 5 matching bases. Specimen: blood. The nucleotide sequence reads TGTGCCAGCAGCTCCATTACCCGGAGGGATACGCAGTATTTT. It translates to CASSSITRRDTQYF. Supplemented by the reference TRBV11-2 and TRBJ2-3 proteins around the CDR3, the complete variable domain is EAGVAQSPRYKIIEKRQSVAFWCNPISGHATLYWYQQILGQGPKLLIQFQNNGVVDDSQLPKDRFSAERLKGVDSTLKIQPAKLEDSAVYLCASSSITRRDTQYFGPGTRLTVL.